The clone carrying this T cell receptor (beta chain) appeared a few times. Clinical history as reported by participants underpinned cohort assignment. The data were taken from a study of blood T cell repertoires in COVID-19. Study context: T cells, B-cell-depleted T cells, or PBMCs supplied cDNA or gDNA.

TCRdb keeps only in-frame clones here, not all; method: immunoSEQ multiplex PCR. Of under 200,000 clones in the sample, 81% were seen once. CDR3 length: 15 residues. The J segment lost 3 bases and the V segment lost 6 bases, leaving 8 bases of the junction unmatched. Germline V CDR1 and CDR2: SNHLY, FYNNEI. The TCR was taken from a middle-aged woman with acute COVID-19. The source material was PBMCs or T cells enriched from blood (not recorded which). The chain carries TRBV2 and TRBJ1-5; TRBD1 aligns across 7 bases. The CDR3 DNA reads TGTGCCAGCAGCCCACAGGGGCCTTTCAATCAGCCCCAGCATTTT. This sequence encodes CASSPQGPFNQPQHF.